The 25 T cell receptor beta chains below were found in one sample sequenced in a study of spatial heterogeneity in lung cancer. Regarding time point: sample taken at primary tumor resection. Whole RNA obtained from tumor, nontumor lung or frozen PBMC underwent sequencing without sorting. TCRdb used MiXCR to reprocess the 5' RACE reads, holding one entry per CDR3 protein. Among about 85,000 distinct CDR3 sequences, about a fifth were seen once, and the ten largest hold 5.5% to 7%. This specimen consisted of PBMCs, obtained at surgery. These receptor sequences come from a male donor with early-stage non-small cell lung cancer.

This clonotype was seen at least ten times. This chain uses TRBV20-1 with TRBJ1-1; D call uncertain. The CDR3 covers 11 residues. Trimming took off 1 base at V and 6 bases at J, with 6 bases between the two ends. Germline V gene sequence: CDR1 DFQATT, CDR2 SNEGSKA (reference sequence). CDR3 in amino acids: CSARVGSEAFF. Written as DNA, the CDR3 is TGCAGTGCTAGAGTCGGTTCTGAAGCTTTCTTT.

This chain links TRBV28 with TRBJ1-4; perhaps TRBD1 as D (6 bases). Germline V CDR1 and CDR2: MDHEN, SYDVKM. There are 14 residues in the CDR3. Deletions cut 7 bases from V and 6 bases from J, with 15 bases between. CDR3 bases: TGTGCCAGCACTGAACAGGGAGGGGATGAAAAACTGTTTTTT. Its translation: CASTEQGGDEKLFF.

The chain uses TRBV19 and TRBJ1-4; the D gene is possibly TRBD1 (5 bases). V was cut by 8 bases and J by 2 bases, with 15 bases left in between. Germline V gives CDR1 LNHDA, CDR2 SQIVND (reference sequence). The CDR3 length is 15 residues. CDR3 bases: TGTGCCAGTGGACCGGGCGGGACCACTAATGAAAAACTGTTTTTT. This codes for CASGPGGTTNEKLFF.

The CDR3 loop is CATRTQNSEQFF. For the CDR3, the DNA is TGCGCCACTCGGACACAAAACTCTGAGCAGTTCTTC. J is TRBJ2-1 and V is TRBV5-1, with a tentative D call TRBD1 (5 bases). Per the germline V gene, CDR1 is SGHRS and CDR2 is YFSETQ. Trimming removed 9 bases at V and 9 bases at J, with 16 bases between. The CDR3 runs to 12 residues.

The chain combines TRBV3-1 with TRBJ2-7; the D gene is possibly TRBD1 (5 bases). Germline V gene sequence: CDR1 LGHDT, CDR2 YNNKEL (reference sequence). The length of the CDR3 is 13 residues. Trimming stripped 3 bases from V and 5 bases from J, with 11 bases between. The CDR3 region is CASSQGRANEQYF. CDR3 coding DNA: TGTGCCAGCAGCCAGGGCAGGGCGAACGAGCAGTACTTC.

A few counts support this clonotype. This chain joins TRBV18 and TRBJ1-2; the match to TRBD1 covers 7 bases. The junction had 6 bases not matched to a gene; V was cut back by 4 bases and J by 10 bases. The CDR3 length is 12 residues. Per the germline V gene, CDR1 is KGHSH and CDR2 is LQKENI. CDR3 protein: CASSLTDRTYTF. CDR3 in DNA: TGTGCCAGCTCACTGACGGACAGGACCTACACCTTC.

V gene TRBV6-5 combines with J gene TRBJ2-5; D is possibly TRBD1 or TRBD2 (5 bases each). V lost 6 bases to trimming and J lost 5 bases, with 16 bases between them. Germline-derived CDR1 and CDR2 are MNHEY and SVGAGI. CDR3 length equals 14 residues. The CDR3, as DNA: TGTGCCAGCAGCCAGTGGGAGAAGGGGGAGACCCAGTACTTC. Encoded protein: CASSQWEKGETQYF.

This clonotype was counted only a few times. The chain employs TRBV7-9 and TRBJ2-2, with 7 bases identical to TRBD2. V shed 5 bases, J shed 4 bases, and the junction held 10 bases outside the gene matches. The CDR3 is made up of 16 amino acids. Germline V lookup: CDR1 SEHNR, CDR2 FQNEAQ (reference sequence). For the CDR3, the DNA is TGTGCCAGCAGCCCAACGCGGGAGCTAGGCACCGGGGAGCTGTTTTTT. Translation gives CASSPTRELGTGELFF. Together with reference TRBV7-9 and TRBJ2-2, the CDR3 gives the full variable domain: DTGVSQNPRHKITKRGQNVTFRCDPISEHNRLYWYRQTLGQGPEFLTYFQNEAQLEKSRLLSDRFSAERPKGSFSTLEIQRTEQGDSAMYLCASSPTRELGTGELFFGEGSRLTVL.

This clonotype was picked up many times. The V and J genes are TRBV12-3 or TRBV12-4 and TRBJ2-1; the D is unclear. The CDR3 consists of 14 residues. V lost 1 base to trimming and J lost 7 bases, with 11 bases between them. The DNA of the CDR3 is TGTGCCAGCAGTTTAGGGCAGGTTTGGAATGAGCAGTTCTTC. This gives the protein CASSLGQVWNEQFF.

This clonotype occurred a few times. The gene calls are TRBV27 and TRBJ2-5, with TRBD1 matching over 7 bases. V was clipped by 6 bases and J by 0 bases; unmatched bases: 7. CDR3 length equals 15 residues. From germline, CDR1 is MNHEY and CDR2 SMNVEV (reference sequence). Here the CDR3 reads CASSTPGQYQETQYF. The CDR3 nucleotides are TGTGCCAGCAGCACTCCGGGACAGTACCAAGAGACCCAGTACTTC.

This clonotype has a handful of counts. This sequence joins TRBV20-1 and TRBJ2-3, with 9 bases aligning to TRBD2. The V gene end was trimmed by 6 bases and the J gene end by 2 bases; junction bases not matched to a gene: 6. This CDR3 has 14 residues. Per the germline V gene, CDR1 is DFQATT and CDR2 is SNEGSKA (reference sequence). In DNA form, the CDR3 reads TGCAGTGCCCAGACTAGCGGAAACACAGATACGCAGTATTTT. This codes for CSAQTSGNTDTQYF.

Sample share makes this clonotype medium-sized. This rearrangement joins TRBV7-9 to TRBJ2-7, with D unclear. The CDR3 loop spans 11 amino acids. V lost 5 bases to trimming and J lost 3 bases, with 5 bases between them. The V gene's germline CDR1 is SEHNR and CDR2 FQNEAQ (reference sequence). CDR3 residues: CASSPDYEQYF. The CDR3 nucleotides are TGTGCCAGCAGCCCGGACTACGAGCAGTACTTC. Supplemented by reference TRBV7-9 and TRBJ2-7, the full variable domain reads DTGVSQNPRHKITKRGQNVTFRCDPISEHNRLYWYRQTLGQGPEFLTYFQNEAQLEKSRLLSDRFSAERPKGSFSTLEIQRTEQGDSAMYLCASSPDYEQYFGPGTRLTVT.

This clonotype has ten or more counts. The V call is TRBV12-3 or TRBV12-4, the J call TRBJ2-5; perhaps TRBD1 as D (6 bases). V shed 2 bases and J shed 4 bases, with 14 bases lying between them. The CDR3 length is 15 residues. The CDR3 sequence is CASSLRGQGRETQYF. The CDR3 DNA reads as TGTGCCAGCAGTTTAAGAGGGCAGGGGAGAGAGACCCAGTACTTC.

This clonotype was seen repeatedly, ten times or more. The CDR3 DNA reads TGCAGCGTGGGGACTAGCGGGAGGGGCTCCTACAATGAGCAGTTCTTC. This translates into CSVGTSGRGSYNEQFF. The gene calls are TRBV29-1 and TRBJ2-1; 16 bases fit TRBD2. Germline loops: CDR1 SQVTM, CDR2 ANQGSEA. J lost 0 bases, V lost 6 bases, and 2 bases had no gene match. The CDR3 loop spans 16 amino acids.

The genes are TRBV11-2 and TRBJ1-3; 8 bases fit TRBD1. CDR1 SGHAT and CDR2 FQNNGV come from the germline V gene. CDR3 length: 14 residues. After removal of 7 bases from V and 5 bases from J, the junction contained 7 bases not matched to a gene. CDR3 in DNA: TGTGCCAGCACCGCGGACAGGGCGAGAAACACCATATATTTT. Translation gives CASTADRARNTIYF.

This chain links TRBV11-3 with TRBJ2-3; the match to TRBD1 covers 10 bases. This CDR3 has 17 residues. V trimming: 5 bases; J trimming: 4 bases; junction bases outside the gene matches: 12. Germline V gene lookup returns CDR1 SGHNT and CDR2 YENEEA. This CDR3 is CASSTGQGTLRPDTQYF. DNA of the CDR3: TGTGCCAGCAGCACGGGACAGGGGACCCTTCGTCCAGATACGCAGTATTTT.

This clonotype was seen a few times. The chain is built from TRBV7-9 and TRBJ2-5, with D possibly being TRBD1 or TRBD2 (6 bases each). The V end was cut by 1 base, the J end by 4 bases, with 10 bases between. CDR3 length equals 14 residues. CDR1 is SEHNR, CDR2 FQNEAQ, per germline (reference sequence). CDR3 residues: CASSLGRGLETQYF. CDR3 bases: TGTGCCAGCAGCTTAGGTCGGGGGCTAGAGACCCAGTACTTC. Complete variable domain (other parts from reference TRBV7-9 and TRBJ2-5): DTGVSQNPRHKITKRGQNVTFRCDPISEHNRLYWYRQTLGQGPEFLTYFQNEAQLEKSRLLSDRFSAERPKGSFSTLEIQRTEQGDSAMYLCASSLGRGLETQYFGPGTRLLVL.

This clonotype was observed at least ten times. CDR3 protein: CASTPGTDSYNEQFF. CDR3 sequence (DNA): TGTGCCAGCACTCCTGGGACAGACTCCTACAATGAGCAGTTCTTC. J is TRBJ2-1 and V is TRBV9; 7 nucleotides agree with TRBD1. This CDR3 contains 15 residues. Germline assignment: CDR1 SGDLS and CDR2 YYNGEE. Germline trimming cut 6 bases from V and 0 bases from J; bases unmatched to any gene: 6.

This clonotype appeared a few times. This rearrangement joins TRBV12-3 or TRBV12-4 to TRBJ2-3, with a possible D match to TRBD2 (6 bases). There are 17 residues in the CDR3. With 6 bases removed from V and 0 bases from J, the gap between germline ends came to 19 bases. The CDR3 DNA is TGTGCCAGCAGCCTCGCCCAGGTTAGCGGCAGCACAGATACGCAGTATTTT. Protein: CASSLAQVSGSTDTQYF.

The chain is built from TRBV27 and TRBJ2-3; 11 positions match TRBD1. CDR3 length equals 15 residues. Germline V CDR1 and CDR2: MNHEY, SMNVEV (reference sequence). V lost 6 bases to trimming and J lost 2 bases; unmatched junction nucleotides: 4. The DNA for the CDR3 is TGTGCCAGCAGAGTAGGACAGGGGGCCACAGATACGCAGTATTTT. This translates into CASRVGQGATDTQYF.

V is TRBV20-1 and J is TRBJ2-3; 8 positions match TRBD1. The CDR3 has 17 amino acids. The V segment lost 1 base and the J segment 4 bases; nucleotides outside the gene matches: 13. CDR1 and CDR2 (germline): DFQATT, SNEGSKA (reference sequence). The CDR3 DNA sequence: TGCAGTGCTAGAGTCTTCGACAGGGGAGATTCAGCAGATACGCAGTATTTT. Its translation: CSARVFDRGDSADTQYF.

This clonotype was recorded many times. The chain couples TRBV21-1 to TRBJ1-2; the listed D gene, TRBD1, was not tested against the DNA. TRBV21-1 is a pseudogene segment. The CDR3 is 10 residues long. The DNA for the CDR3 is TGTGCCCCCAAGGGGTATGGCTACACCTTC. Its protein is CAPKGYGYTF.

The chain links TRBV11-2 to TRBJ2-4; D might be TRBD1 (5 bases). From germline, CDR1 is SGHAT and CDR2 FQNNGV. V lost 3 bases and J 9 bases, leaving 12 bases between the germline ends. CDR3 size: 13 residues. The CDR3: CASSLPRDGIQYF. The CDR3 coding sequence is TGTGCCAGCAGCTTGCCCAGGGATGGCATTCAGTACTTC.

This chain joins TRBV20-1 and TRBJ2-7, with 9 nucleotides matching TRBD2. Trimming at V came to 2 bases and at J to 3 bases, leaving 8 bases not matched to a gene. The CDR3 contains 15 residues. CDR1 and CDR2 from the germline V gene are DFQATT and SNEGSKA (reference sequence). As DNA, the CDR3 is TGCAGTGCTAGAACCTGGCTAGCGGGGAGCTACGAGCAGTACTTC. The encoded protein is CSARTWLAGSYEQYF.

This clonotype was observed a handful of times. CDR3 in DNA: TGCGCCAGCAGCCAAGCCCGACAGGGGGAGGATGAAAAACTGTTTTTT. Protein: CASSQARQGEDEKLFF. This chain connects TRBV4-3 to TRBJ1-4; 9 nucleotides align to TRBD1. Per the germline V gene, CDR1 is LGHNA and CDR2 is YSLEER. The CDR3 totals 16 residues. With 1 base clipped from V and 6 bases from J, the junction kept 6 bases outside the gene matches.